The 9 T cell receptor beta chains below were found in one sample sequenced in a study of preoperative IRX-2 immunotherapy in early breast cancer. The repertoire was sequenced with immunoSEQ multiplex PCR; TCRdb's copy has only in-frame clones and lacks some. This sample has roughly 25,000 clones; approximately 96% occur once, and the top ten carry about 16%. The treatment was: preoperative locoregional IRX-2 cytokine immunotherapy. The source was tumor tissue, collected after IRX-2 immunotherapy. The receptors originated from a human donor with breast cancer.

V gene TRBV19 combines with J gene TRBJ2-3; 13 nucleotides line up with TRBD2. Germline V lookup: CDR1 LNHDA, CDR2 SQIVND (reference sequence). V was clipped by 4 bases and J by 0 bases; unmatched bases: 4. The CDR3 runs to 17 residues. The CDR3 is CASSKTSGGPSTDTQYF. The CDR3 DNA follows: TGTGCCAGTAGTAAGACTAGCGGGGGGCCTAGCACAGATACGCAGTATTTT.

The V gene is TRBV9, the J gene TRBJ1-3, with TRBD1 identical over 9 bases. Trimming took 0 bases from V and 0 from J; bases not matched to a gene: 4. Germline values: CDR1 SGDLS, CDR2 YYNGEE. This CDR3 is 17 amino acids long. Written as DNA, the CDR3 is TGTGCCAGCAGCGTAGCCCGGACAGGGGACTCTGGAAACACCATATATTTT. This gives the protein CASSVARTGDSGNTIYF.

The CDR3 is CAWGTSETDTQYF. CDR3 DNA sequence: TGTGCCTGGGGGACTAGCGAAACAGATACGCAGTATTTT. This chain uses TRBV30 with TRBJ2-3, with 10 bases that match TRBD2. Per the germline V gene, CDR1 is GTSNPN and CDR2 is SVGIG (reference sequence). CDR3 length equals 13 residues. V trimming: 5 bases; J trimming: 3 bases; junction bases outside the gene matches: 2.

CDR3 residues: CASSDDQPQHF. The CDR3 DNA reads TGTGCCAGCAGTGACGATCAGCCCCAGCATTTT. This chain connects TRBV2 to TRBJ1-5; unclear D gene. The V end was cut by 3 bases, the J end by 5 bases, with 2 bases between. The CDR3 totals 11 residues. The germline V gene has CDR1 SNHLY and CDR2 FYNNEI.

J is TRBJ1-2 and V is TRBV5-6; D remains ambiguous. Germline V CDR1 and CDR2: SGHDT, YYEEEE. The V end was cut by 3 bases, the J end by 6 bases, with 12 bases between. The CDR3 extends over 13 amino acids. The CDR3 DNA reads TGTGCCAGCAGCTCTGGGGTGTTGGATGGCTACACCTTC. It specifies CASSSGVLDGYTF.

This sequence joins TRBV10-3 and TRBJ1-1; D unresolved. CDR3 length: 14 amino acids. V was cut by 2 bases and J by 1 base, with 8 bases left in between. Germline loops: CDR1 ENHRY, CDR2 SYGVKD. This CDR3 reads CAISEGIRNTEAFF. The CDR3 nucleotides read TGTGCCATCAGTGAGGGGATCCGGAACACTGAAGCTTTCTTT.

This chain connects TRBV18 to TRBJ1-5; TRBD1 matches 11 bases. This CDR3 contains 17 residues. Germline V CDR1 and CDR2: KGHSH, LQKENI. V lost 3 bases to trimming and J lost 2 bases; unmatched junction nucleotides: 6. The CDR3 DNA reads TGTGCCAGCTCACCGGGACAGGGGGTTCAGGGCAATCAGCCCCAGCATTTT. This codes for CASSPGQGVQGNQPQHF.

The rearrangement joins TRBV11-2 to TRBJ1-5; 7 nucleotides agree with TRBD1. Germline CDR1 is SGHAT and CDR2 is FQNNGV. Trimming took 4 bases from V and 7 from J; bases not matched to a gene: 4. The CDR3 contains 13 residues. CDR3 protein: CASSSAQGQPQHF. The CDR3 bases are TGTGCCAGCAGCTCCGCACAGGGGCAGCCCCAGCATTTT.

V gene TRBV9 combines with J gene TRBJ2-7; 8 nucleotides agree with TRBD1. V lost 1 base and J lost 3; bases outside the gene matches: 18. Germline CDR1 SGDLS, CDR2 YYNGEE. The CDR3 spans 19 residues. For the CDR3, the DNA is TGTGCCAGCAGCGTAAGTGTGAGGTTGGGGACAGGTGGAGTCTACGAGCAGTACTTC. It translates to CASSVSVRLGTGGVYEQYF. The entire variable domain, with the rest obtained from reference TRBV9 and TRBJ2-7, is as follows: DSGVTQTPKHLITATGQRVTLRCSPRSGDLSVYWYQQSLDQGLQFLIQYYNGEERAKGNILERFSAQQFPDLHSELNLSSLELGDSALYFCASSVSVRLGTGGVYEQYFGPGTRLTVT.